This TCR beta chain originates from a study of shared clonotypes between healthy human individuals. Regarding the study as a whole: Tissue TCR repertoires likely differ from these blood-only repertoires. Non-shared clonotypes showed lower generation probabilities than clonotypes common to all four donors. Naive subsets typically showed greater estimated richness than memory subsets.

This clone is a singleton in its sample. Its matching antigen is unknown. Germline CDR1 KGHSH, CDR2 LQKENI. There are 20 residues in the CDR3. Trimming shortened V by 0 bases and J by 0 bases, and 20 bases separated the two germline ends. Splitting of each subset's genomic DNA was done evenly across several immunoSEQ plates. Assay used: immunoSEQ multiplex PCR; TCRdb lists only in-frame clones, some missing. The sample contains approximately 2.1 million clones, over 90% of which appear only once. Sequencing input: naive CD4+ T cells from PBMCs. Subset described: CD45RA+ positively selected. The V and J genes are TRBV18 and TRBJ2-2, with a tentative D call TRBD1 (6 bases). The sequence was collected from a man aged 18 to 35 in good health. Some clones in this sample may be carry-over from other donors' samples. In DNA, the CDR3 is TGTGCCAGCTCACCACCATCTAGGACAGCTTGGAGCACGAACACCGGGGAGCTGTTTTTT. Its protein is CASSPPSRTAWSTNTGELFF.